This record concerns one T cell receptor beta chain sequence. Antigen: not known. The sample belongs to a study of persistence of HIV-infected CD4 T cells. Cells were stimulated with overlapping HIV-1 Gag 15-mer peptides. CD40L/CD69 double-negative CD45RO-high memory CD4+ T cells were collected. This was the immunoSEQ version 4 assay in survey mode. Clones were read by immunoSEQ multiplex PCR, and TCRdb kept only the in-frame ones, dropping some. The sample shows roughly 60,000 clones, over 60% of them seen only once. Looked up from germline, CDR1 is MDHEN and CDR2 is SYDVKM. V lost 4 bases, J lost 3 bases, and 9 bases stayed unmatched. This CDR3 spans 16 amino acids.

This material consisted of CD4+ T cells sorted from PBMCs after approximately 19-hour stimulation, taken from a patient who received antiretroviral therapy. The TCR originated in an adult man with HIV who was CMV-seropositive. The chain is built from TRBV28 and TRBJ1-3; 7 positions match TRBD1. This CDR3 reads CASSSTDREFGNTIYF. The CDR3 DNA sequence: TGTGCCAGCAGTTCCACCGACAGGGAGTTTGGAAACACCATATATTTT. Based on the CDR3 plus reference TRBV28 and TRBJ1-3, the full variable domain is DVKVTQSSRYLVKRTGEKVFLECVQDMDHENMFWYRQDPGLGLRLIYFSYDVKMKEKGDIPEGYSVSREKKERFSLILESASTNQTSMYLCASSSTDREFGNTIYFGEGSWLTVV.